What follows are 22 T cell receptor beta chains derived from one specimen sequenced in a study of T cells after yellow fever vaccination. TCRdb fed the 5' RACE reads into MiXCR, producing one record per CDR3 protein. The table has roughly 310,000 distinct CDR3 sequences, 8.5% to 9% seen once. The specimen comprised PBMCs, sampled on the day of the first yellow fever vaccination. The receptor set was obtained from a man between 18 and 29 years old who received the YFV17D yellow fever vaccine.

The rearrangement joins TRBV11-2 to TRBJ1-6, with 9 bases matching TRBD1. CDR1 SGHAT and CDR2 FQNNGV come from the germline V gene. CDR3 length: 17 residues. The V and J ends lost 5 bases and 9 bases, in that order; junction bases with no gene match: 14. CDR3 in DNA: TGTGCCAGCAGCCGTACCGGGACAGGGATGACTGCTTCACCCCTCCACTTT. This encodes CASSRTGTGMTASPLHF.

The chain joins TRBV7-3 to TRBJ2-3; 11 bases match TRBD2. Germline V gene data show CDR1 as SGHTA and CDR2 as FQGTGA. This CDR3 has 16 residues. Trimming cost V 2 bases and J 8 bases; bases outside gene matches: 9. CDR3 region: CASSLDGSGGAGTQYF. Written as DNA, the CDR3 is TGTGCCAGCAGCTTAGACGGTAGCGGGGGGGCAGGTACGCAGTATTTT.

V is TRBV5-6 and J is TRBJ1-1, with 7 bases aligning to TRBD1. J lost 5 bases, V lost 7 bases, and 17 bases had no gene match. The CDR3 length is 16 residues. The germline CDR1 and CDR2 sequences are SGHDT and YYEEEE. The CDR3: CASLTFWRGLGTEAFF. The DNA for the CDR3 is TGTGCCAGCCTGACTTTTTGGAGGGGGCTGGGTACTGAAGCTTTCTTT. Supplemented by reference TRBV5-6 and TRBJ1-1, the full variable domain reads DAGVTQSPTHLIKTRGQQVTLRCSPKSGHDTVSWYQQALGQGPQFIFQYYEEEERQRGNFPDRFSGHQFPNYSSELNVNALLLGDSALYLCASLTFWRGLGTEAFFGQGTRLTVV.

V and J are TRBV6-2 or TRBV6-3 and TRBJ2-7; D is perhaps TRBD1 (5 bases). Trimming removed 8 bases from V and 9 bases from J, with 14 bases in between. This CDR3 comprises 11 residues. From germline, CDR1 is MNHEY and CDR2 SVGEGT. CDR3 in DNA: TGTGCCAGCTCGAACGGGCAGGGGCAGTACGTC. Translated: CASSNGQGQYV.

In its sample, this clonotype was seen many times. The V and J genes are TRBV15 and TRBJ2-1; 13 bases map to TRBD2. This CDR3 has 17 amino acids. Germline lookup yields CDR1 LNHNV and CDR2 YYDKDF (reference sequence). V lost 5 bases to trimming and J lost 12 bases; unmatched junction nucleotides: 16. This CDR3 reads CATSGSWPGLAGSSQFF. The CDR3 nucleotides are TGTGCCACCAGCGGGTCTTGGCCGGGACTAGCGGGGTCTTCGCAGTTCTTC.

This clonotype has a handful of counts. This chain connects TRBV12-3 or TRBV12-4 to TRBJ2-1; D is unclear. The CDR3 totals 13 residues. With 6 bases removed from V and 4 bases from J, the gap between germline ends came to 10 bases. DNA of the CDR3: TGTGCCAGCAGCCCCCCCGTTTACAATGAGCAGTTCTTC. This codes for CASSPPVYNEQFF.

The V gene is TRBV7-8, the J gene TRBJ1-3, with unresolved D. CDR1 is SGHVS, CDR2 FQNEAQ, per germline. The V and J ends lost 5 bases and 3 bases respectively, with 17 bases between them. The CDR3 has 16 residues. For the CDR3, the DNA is TGTGCCAGCAGCCGTAGTAACATTGGGATTGGAAACACCATATATTTT. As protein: CASSRSNIGIGNTIYF.

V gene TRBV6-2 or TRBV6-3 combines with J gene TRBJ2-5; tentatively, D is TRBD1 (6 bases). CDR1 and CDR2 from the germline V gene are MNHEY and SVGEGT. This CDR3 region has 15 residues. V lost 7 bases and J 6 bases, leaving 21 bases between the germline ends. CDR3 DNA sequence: TGTGCCAGCACCCCATGGGGGCAGGGTTCGAAGACCCAGTACTTC. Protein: CASTPWGQGSKTQYF.

CDR3 DNA sequence: TGCGCCAGCAGCTTGGCACCCTACAATGAGCAGTTCTTC. Translation gives CASSLAPYNEQFF. The V call is TRBV5-1, the J call TRBJ2-1; no reliable D call. The V end lost 0 bases, the J end lost 2 bases, and 3 bases lay between the germline ends. CDR1 SGHRS and CDR2 YFSETQ come from the germline V gene. The CDR3 length is 13 residues.

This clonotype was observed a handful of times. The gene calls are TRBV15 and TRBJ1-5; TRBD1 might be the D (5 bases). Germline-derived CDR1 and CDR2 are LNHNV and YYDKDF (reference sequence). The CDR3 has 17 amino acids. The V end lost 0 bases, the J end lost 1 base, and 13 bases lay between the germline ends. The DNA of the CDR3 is TGTGCCACCAGCAGAGATTTCCCAGGGTACAGCAATCAGCCCCAGCATTTT. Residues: CATSRDFPGYSNQPQHF.

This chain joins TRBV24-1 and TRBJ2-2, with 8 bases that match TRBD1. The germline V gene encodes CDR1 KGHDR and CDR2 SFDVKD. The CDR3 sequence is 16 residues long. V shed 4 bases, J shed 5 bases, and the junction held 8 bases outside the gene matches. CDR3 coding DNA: TGTGCCACCAGTGACTATCCAGACAGGGGAACCGGGGAGCTGTTTTTT. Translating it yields CATSDYPDRGTGELFF.

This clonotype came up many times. This CDR3 is CASSYGQGSFQPQHF. CDR3 DNA sequence: TGTGCCAGCAGTTATGGACAGGGGAGCTTTCAGCCCCAGCATTTT. This chain links TRBV6-5 with TRBJ1-5; 9 bases fit TRBD1. Germline V gene data show CDR1 as MNHEY and CDR2 as SVGAGI. The length of the CDR3 is 15 residues. V shed 3 bases and J 6 bases; nucleotides not matched to a gene: 6.

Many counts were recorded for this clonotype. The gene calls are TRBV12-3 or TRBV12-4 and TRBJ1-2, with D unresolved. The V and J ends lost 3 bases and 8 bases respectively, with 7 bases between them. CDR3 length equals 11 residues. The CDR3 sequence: CASSFGVGYTF. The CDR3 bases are TGTGCCAGCAGTTTCGGCGTCGGCTACACCTTC.

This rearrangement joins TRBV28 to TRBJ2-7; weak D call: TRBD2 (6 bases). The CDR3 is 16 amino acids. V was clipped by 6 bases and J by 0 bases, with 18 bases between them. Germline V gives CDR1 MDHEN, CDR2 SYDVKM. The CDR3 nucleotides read TGTGCCAGCAGGATCGGGGGTTTCCCTTCCTCCTACGAGCAGTACTTC. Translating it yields CASRIGGFPSSYEQYF.

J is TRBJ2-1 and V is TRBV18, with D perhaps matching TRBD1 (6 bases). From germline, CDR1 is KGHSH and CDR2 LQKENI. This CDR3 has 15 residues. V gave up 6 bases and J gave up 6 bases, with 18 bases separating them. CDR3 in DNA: TGTGCCAGCTCCCCTCTCGGGCAGGGGTCCAATGAGCAGTTCTTC. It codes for CASSPLGQGSNEQFF.

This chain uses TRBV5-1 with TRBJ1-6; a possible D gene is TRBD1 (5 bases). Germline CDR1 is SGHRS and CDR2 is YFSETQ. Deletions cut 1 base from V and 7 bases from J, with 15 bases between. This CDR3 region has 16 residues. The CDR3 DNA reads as TGCGCCAGCAGCTTGAGCCCTGACAGACCCAATTCACCCCTCCACTTT. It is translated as CASSLSPDRPNSPLHF.

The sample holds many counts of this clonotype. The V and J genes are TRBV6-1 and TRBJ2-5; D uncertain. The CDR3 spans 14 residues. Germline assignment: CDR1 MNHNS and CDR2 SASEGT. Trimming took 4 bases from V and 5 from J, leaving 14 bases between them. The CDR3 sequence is CASSASWTWETQYF. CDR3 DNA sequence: TGTGCCAGCAGTGCCTCTTGGACGTGGGAGACCCAGTACTTC.

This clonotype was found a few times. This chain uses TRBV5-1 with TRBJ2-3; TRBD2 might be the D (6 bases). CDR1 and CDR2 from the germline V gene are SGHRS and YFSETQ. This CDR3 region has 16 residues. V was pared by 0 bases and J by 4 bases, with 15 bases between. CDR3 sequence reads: CASSLGSSVAPDTQYF. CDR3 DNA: TGCGCCAGCAGCTTGGGATCTAGCGTCGCCCCAGATACGCAGTATTTT. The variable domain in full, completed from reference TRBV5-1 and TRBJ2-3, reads KAGVTQTPRYLIKTRGQQVTLSCSPISGHRSVSWYQQTPGQGLQFLFEYFSETQRNKGNFPGRFSGRQFSNSRSEMNVSTLELGDSALYLCASSLGSSVAPDTQYFGPGTRLTVL.

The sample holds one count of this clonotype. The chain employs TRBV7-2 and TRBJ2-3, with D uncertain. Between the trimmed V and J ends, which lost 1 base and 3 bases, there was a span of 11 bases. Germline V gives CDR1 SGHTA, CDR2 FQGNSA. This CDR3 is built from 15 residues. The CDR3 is CASSLGNQKTDTQYF. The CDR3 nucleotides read TGTGCCAGCAGCTTAGGAAACCAGAAGACAGATACGCAGTATTTT.

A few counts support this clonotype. The CDR3 DNA reads TGTGCCAGCAGCCCACCGCAGGCGTACCAAGAGACCCAGTACTTC. It encodes CASSPPQAYQETQYF. The chain has TRBV3-1 and TRBJ2-5; D is uncertain. Germline V gene lookup returns CDR1 LGHDT and CDR2 YNNKEL (reference sequence). Trimming took off 4 bases at V and 0 bases at J, with 12 bases between the two ends. This CDR3 has 15 residues.

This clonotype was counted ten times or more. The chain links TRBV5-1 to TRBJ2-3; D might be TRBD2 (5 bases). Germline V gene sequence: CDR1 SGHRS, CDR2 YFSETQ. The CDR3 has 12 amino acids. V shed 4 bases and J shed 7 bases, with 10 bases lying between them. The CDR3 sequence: CASSQEENTQYF. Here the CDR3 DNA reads TGCGCCAGCAGCCAGGAGGAAAATACGCAGTATTTT.

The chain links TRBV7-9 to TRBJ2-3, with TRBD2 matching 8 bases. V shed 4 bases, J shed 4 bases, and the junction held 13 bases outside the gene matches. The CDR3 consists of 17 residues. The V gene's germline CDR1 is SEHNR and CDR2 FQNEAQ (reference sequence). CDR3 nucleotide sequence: TGTGCCAGCAGCTCCAACACGGGGGGGCCTAGTTCAGATACGCAGTATTTT. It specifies CASSSNTGGPSSDTQYF.